This T cell receptor beta chain derives from a study of Graves' ophthalmopathy and Graves' hyperthyroidism. Whole-study context: Researchers obtained peripheral blood at initial diagnosis, before any treatment had begun.

PBMCs stemmed from around 10 ml of fresh peripheral blood. Researchers took RNA transcripts and amplified TCR beta CDR3 regions from them. Second-round multiplex PCR followed a first-round RT-PCR using HTBI primers. TCRdb re-called the multiplex PCR reads through MiXCR, storing one row per CDR3 protein. The sample includes fewer than 650,000 distinct CDR3 sequences, about 20% of them seen just once. This clonotype was picked up a small number of times. A much larger clone differs from this one at a single base, so this may be a read error. Germline CDR1 and CDR2: MNHNS and SASEGT. This CDR3 has 12 residues.

V usage is TRBV6-1 and J usage is TRBJ1-2, with 8 bases identical to TRBD1. The TCR sequence derives from a woman aged 18-35 years with stable Graves' hyperthyroidism. Some clones in this sample may be carry-over from other donors' samples. Sequencing was performed on peripheral blood. The CDR3 loop is CAISEDRDGYTF. Here the CDR3 DNA reads TGTGCCATCAGTGAGGACAGGGACGGCTACACCTTC.